This T cell receptor (beta chain) was recovered during a study of T cells in Graves' hyperthyroidism and ophthalmopathy. This clonotype has at least ten counts. The CDR3 covers 15 residues. Germline V CDR1 and CDR2: SGHKS, YYEKEE (reference sequence). Trimming removed 1 base from V and 2 bases from J, with 13 bases in between. TCR beta CDR3 sequences were amplified from RNA transcripts. First-round RT-PCR targeting the TCR CDR3 was performed with the HTBI primer set. TCRdb called the multiplex PCR reads again in MiXCR, with one record for every CDR3 protein. The table has more than 300,000 distinct CDR3 sequences, about a sixth seen once.

The TCR was taken from a woman aged 25 to 39 with Graves' hyperthyroidism that later progressed to Graves' ophthalmopathy. Sequencing input: blood. The chain recombines TRBV5-5 with TRBJ2-7; D is undetermined. The CDR3 is CASSLFWMKTYEQYF. The CDR3 nucleotides read TGTGCCAGCAGCTTGTTTTGGATGAAGACCTACGAGCAGTACTTC.